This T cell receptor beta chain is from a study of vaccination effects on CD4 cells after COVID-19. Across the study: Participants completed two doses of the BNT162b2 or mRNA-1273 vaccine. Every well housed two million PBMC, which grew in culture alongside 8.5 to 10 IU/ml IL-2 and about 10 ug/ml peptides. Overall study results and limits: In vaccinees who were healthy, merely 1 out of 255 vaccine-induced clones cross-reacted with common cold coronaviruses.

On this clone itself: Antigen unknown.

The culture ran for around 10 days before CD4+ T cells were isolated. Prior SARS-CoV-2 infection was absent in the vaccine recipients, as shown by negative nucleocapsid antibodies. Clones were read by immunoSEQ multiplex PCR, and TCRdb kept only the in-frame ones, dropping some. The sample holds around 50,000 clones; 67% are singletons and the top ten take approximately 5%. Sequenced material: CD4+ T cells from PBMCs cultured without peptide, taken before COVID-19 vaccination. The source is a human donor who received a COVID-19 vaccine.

The CDR3 bases are TGTGCCACCAGTGATCTGGACGGACACTATGGCTACACCTTC. Its protein product is CATSDLDGHYGYTF. The genes are TRBV24-1 and TRBJ1-2, with D hard to call. This CDR3 contains 14 residues. The germline V gene encodes CDR1 KGHDR and CDR2 SFDVKD. The V end lost 3 bases, the J end lost 3 bases, and 10 bases lay between the germline ends.